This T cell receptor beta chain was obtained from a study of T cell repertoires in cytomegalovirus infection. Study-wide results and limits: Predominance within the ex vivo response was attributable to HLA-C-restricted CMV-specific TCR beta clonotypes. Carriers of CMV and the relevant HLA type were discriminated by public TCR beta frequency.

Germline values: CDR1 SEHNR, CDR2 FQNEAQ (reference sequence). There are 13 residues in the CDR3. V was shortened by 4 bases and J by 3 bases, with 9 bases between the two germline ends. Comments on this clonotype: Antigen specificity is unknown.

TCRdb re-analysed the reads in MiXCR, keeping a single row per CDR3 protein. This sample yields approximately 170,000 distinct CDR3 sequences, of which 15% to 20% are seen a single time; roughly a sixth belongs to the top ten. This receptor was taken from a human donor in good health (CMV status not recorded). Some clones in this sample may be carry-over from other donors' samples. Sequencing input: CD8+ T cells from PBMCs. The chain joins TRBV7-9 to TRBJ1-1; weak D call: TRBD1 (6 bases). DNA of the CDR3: TGTGCCAGCAGCTCTCCAGGGGACACTGAAGCTTTCTTT. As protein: CASSSPGDTEAFF.